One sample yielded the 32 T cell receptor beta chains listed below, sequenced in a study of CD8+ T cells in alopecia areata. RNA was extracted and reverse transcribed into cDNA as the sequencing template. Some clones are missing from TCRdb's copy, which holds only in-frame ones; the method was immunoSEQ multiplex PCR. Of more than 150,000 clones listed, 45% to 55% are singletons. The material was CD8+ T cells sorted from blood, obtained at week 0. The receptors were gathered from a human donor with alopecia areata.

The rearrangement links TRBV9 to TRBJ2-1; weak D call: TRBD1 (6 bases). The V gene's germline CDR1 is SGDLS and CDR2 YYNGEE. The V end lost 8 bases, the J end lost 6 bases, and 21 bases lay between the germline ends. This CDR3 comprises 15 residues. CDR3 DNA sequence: TGTGCCAGTAGCACACAGGGATCCCTTCTCAATGAGCAGTTCTTC. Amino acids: CASSTQGSLLNEQFF.

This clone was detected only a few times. The CDR3 region is CASSVADSVQPQHF. The CDR3 DNA follows: TGTGCCAGCAGCGTAGCTGACAGCGTGCAGCCCCAGCATTTT. V and J are TRBV9 and TRBJ1-5; the D gene is possibly TRBD1 (5 bases). Germline lookup yields CDR1 SGDLS and CDR2 YYNGEE. V shed 0 bases and J shed 7 bases, with 11 bases lying between them. CDR3 size: 14 residues.

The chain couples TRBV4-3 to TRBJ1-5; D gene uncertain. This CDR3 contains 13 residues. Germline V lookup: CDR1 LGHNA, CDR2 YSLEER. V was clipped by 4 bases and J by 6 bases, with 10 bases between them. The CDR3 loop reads CASSPQVSQPQHF. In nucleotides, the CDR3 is TGCGCCAGCAGCCCCCAGGTCAGTCAGCCCCAGCATTTT.

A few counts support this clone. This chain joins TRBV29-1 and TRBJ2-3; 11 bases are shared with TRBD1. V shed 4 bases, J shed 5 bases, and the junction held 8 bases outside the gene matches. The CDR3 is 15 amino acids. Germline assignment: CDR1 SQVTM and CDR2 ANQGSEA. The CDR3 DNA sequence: TGCAGCGTTGGGGTCCGGGACAGGGGGATAGATACGCAGTATTTT. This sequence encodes CSVGVRDRGIDTQYF.

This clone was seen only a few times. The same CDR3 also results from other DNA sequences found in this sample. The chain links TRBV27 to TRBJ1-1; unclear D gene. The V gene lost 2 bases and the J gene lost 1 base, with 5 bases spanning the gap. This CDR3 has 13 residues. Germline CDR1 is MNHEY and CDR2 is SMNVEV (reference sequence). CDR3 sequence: CASSLGRNTEAFF. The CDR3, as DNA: TGTGCCAGCAGTTTAGGACGGAACACTGAAGCTTTCTTT.

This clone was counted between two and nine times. This CDR3 is CASSLGGLNTEAFF. Here the CDR3 DNA reads TGTGCCAGCAGCTTAGGGGGTTTGAACACTGAAGCTTTCTTT. The chain combines TRBV13 with TRBJ1-1; D gene unclear. CDR3 length: 14 residues. V gave up 0 bases and J gave up 0 bases, with 5 bases separating them. The germline gives CDR1 PRHDT, CDR2 FYEKMQ (reference sequence).

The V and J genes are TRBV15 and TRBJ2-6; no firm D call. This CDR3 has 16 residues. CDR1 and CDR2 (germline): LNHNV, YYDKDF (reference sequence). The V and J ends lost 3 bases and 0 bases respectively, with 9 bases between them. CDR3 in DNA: TGTGCCACCAGCAGGTCACCAGGCTCTGGGGCCAACGTCCTGACTTTC. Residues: CATSRSPGSGANVLTF.

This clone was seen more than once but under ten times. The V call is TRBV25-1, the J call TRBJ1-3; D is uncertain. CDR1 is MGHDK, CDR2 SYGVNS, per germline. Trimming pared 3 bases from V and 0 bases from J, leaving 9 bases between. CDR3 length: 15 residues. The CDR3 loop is CASSDSGISGNTIYF. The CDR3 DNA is TGTGCCAGCAGTGATTCAGGTATCTCTGGAAACACCATATATTTT. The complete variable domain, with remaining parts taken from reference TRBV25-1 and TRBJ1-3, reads EADIYQTPRYLVIGTGKKITLECSQTMGHDKMYWYQQDPGMELHLIHYSYGVNSTEKGDLSSESTVSRIRTEHFPLTLESARPSHTSQYLCASSDSGISGNTIYFGEGSWLTVV.

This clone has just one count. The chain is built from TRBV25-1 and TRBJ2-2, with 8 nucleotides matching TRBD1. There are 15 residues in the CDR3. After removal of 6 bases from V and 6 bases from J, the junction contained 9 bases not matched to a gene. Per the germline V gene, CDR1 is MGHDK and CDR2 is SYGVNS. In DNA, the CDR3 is TGTGCCAGCAGATCGGACAGGGAGTTACCCGGGGAGCTGTTTTTT. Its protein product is CASRSDRELPGELFF.

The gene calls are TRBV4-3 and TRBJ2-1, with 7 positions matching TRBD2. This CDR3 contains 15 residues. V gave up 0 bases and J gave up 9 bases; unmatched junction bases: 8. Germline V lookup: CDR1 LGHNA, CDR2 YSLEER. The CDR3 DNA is TGCGCCAGCAGCCAAGACGGCGGGAGAAAGGGTGAGCAGTTCTTC. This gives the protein CASSQDGGRKGEQFF.

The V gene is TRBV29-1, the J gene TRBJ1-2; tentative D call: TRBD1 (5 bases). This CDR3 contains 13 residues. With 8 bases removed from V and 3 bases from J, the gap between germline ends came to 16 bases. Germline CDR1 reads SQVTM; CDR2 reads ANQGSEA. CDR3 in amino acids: CSIVLGGDYGYTF. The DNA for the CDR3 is TGCAGCATTGTACTGGGAGGGGACTATGGCTACACCTTC.

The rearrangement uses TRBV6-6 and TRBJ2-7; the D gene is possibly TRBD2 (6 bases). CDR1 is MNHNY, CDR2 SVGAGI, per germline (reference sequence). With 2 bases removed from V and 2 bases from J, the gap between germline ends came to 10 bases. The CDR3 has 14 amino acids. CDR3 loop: CASSYGGATYEQYF. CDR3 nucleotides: TGTGCCAGCAGTTACGGCGGGGCCACCTACGAGCAGTACTTC.

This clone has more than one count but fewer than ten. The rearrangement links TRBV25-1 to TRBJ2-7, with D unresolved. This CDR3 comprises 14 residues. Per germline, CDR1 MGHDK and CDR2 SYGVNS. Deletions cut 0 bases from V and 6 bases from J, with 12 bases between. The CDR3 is CASSEYNIRSEQYF. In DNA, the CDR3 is TGTGCCAGCAGTGAATATAATATCAGGTCCGAGCAGTACTTC.

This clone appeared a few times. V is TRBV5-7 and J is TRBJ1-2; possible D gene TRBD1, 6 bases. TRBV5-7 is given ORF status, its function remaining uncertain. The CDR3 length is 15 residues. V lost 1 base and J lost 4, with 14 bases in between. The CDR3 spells CASSLQDRIFYGYTF. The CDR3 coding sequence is TGTGCCAGCAGCTTGCAGGACAGAATTTTCTATGGCTACACCTTC.

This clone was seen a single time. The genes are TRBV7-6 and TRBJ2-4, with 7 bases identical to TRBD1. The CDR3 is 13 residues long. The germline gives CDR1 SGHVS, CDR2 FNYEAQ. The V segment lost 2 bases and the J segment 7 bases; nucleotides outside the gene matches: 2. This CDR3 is CASSLTTGNIQYF. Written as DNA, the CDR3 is TGTGCCAGCAGCTTAACGACAGGGAACATTCAGTACTTC.

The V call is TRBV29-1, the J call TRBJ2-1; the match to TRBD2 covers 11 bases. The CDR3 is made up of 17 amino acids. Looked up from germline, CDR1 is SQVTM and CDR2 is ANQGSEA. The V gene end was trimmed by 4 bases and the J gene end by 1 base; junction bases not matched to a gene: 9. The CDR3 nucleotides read TGCAGCGTTGCTGCTAGCGGGGGGCTGGGATCCTACAATGAGCAGTTCTTC. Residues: CSVAASGGLGSYNEQFF.

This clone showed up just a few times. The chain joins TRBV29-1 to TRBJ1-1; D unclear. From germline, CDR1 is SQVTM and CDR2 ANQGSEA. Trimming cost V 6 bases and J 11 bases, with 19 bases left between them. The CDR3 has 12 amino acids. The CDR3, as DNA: TGCAGCGTCCCTAAGGGCTCCCTGGGGGCTTTCTTT. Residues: CSVPKGSLGAFF. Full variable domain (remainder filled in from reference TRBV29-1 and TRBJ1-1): SAVISQKPSRDICQRGTSLTIQCQVDSQVTMMFWYRQQPGQSLTLIATANQGSEATYESGFVIDKFPISRPNLTFSTLTVSNMSPEDSSIYLCSVPKGSLGAFFGQGTRLTVV.

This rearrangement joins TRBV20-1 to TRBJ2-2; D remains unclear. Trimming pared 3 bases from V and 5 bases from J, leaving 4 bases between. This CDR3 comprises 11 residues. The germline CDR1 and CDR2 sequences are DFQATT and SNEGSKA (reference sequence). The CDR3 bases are TGCAGTGCTAGTGAGACCGGGGAGCTGTTTTTT. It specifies CSASETGELFF.

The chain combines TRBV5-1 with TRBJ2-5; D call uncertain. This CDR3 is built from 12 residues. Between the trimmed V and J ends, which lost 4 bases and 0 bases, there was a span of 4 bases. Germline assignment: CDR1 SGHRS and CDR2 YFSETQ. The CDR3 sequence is CASSADQETQYF. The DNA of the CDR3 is TGCGCCAGCAGCGCAGACCAAGAGACCCAGTACTTC.

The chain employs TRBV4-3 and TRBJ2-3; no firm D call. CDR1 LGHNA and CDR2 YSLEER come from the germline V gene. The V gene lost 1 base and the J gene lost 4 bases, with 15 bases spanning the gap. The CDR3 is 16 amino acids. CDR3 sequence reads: CASSQGRAPQADTQYF. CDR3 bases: TGCGCCAGCAGCCAAGGAAGGGCCCCTCAGGCAGATACGCAGTATTTT.

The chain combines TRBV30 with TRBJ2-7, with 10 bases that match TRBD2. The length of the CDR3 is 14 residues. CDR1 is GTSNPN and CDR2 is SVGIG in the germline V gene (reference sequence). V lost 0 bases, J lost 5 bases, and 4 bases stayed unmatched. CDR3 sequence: CAWSVRAGGNEQYF. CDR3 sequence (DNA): TGTGCCTGGAGTGTACGAGCGGGGGGGAACGAGCAGTACTTC.

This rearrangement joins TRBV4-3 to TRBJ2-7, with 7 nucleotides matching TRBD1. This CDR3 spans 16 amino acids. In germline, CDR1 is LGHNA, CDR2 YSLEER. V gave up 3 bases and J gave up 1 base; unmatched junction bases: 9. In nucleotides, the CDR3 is TGCGCCAGCAGCCACTCCGGGACAGAGCCTTCCTACGAGCAGTACTTC. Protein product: CASSHSGTEPSYEQYF.

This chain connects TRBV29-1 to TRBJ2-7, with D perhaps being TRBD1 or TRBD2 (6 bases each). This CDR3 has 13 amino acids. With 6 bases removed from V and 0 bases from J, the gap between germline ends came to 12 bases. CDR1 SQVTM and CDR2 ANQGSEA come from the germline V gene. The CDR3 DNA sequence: TGCAGCGTGGAGGGGGTGAGCTCCTACGAGCAGTACTTC. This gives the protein CSVEGVSSYEQYF.

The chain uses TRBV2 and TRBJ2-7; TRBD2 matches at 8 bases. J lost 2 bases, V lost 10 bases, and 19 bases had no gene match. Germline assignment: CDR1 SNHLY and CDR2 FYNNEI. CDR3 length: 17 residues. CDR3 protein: CATNTPSLSGGTYEQYF. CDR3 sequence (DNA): TGTGCCACCAATACACCCTCCCTAAGCGGGGGAACCTACGAGCAGTACTTC. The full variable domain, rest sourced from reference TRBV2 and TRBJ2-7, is EPEVTQTPSHQVTQMGQEVILRCVPISNHLYFYWYRQILGQKVEFLVSFYNNEISEKSEIFDDQFSVERPDGSNFTLKIRSTKLEDSAMYFCATNTPSLSGGTYEQYFGPGTRLTVT.

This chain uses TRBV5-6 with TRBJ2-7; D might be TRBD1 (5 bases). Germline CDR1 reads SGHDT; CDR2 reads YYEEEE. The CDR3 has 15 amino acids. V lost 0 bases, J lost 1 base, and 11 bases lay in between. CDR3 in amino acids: CASSLEGAPSYEQYF. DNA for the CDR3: TGTGCCAGCAGCTTGGAAGGGGCTCCATCCTACGAGCAGTACTTC.

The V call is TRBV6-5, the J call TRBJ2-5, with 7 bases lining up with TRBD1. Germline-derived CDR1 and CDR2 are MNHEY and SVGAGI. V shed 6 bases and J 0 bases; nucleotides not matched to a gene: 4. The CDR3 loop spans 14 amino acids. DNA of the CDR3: TGTGCCAGCAGCCGGACAGGCGACCAAGAGACCCAGTACTTC. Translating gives CASSRTGDQETQYF.

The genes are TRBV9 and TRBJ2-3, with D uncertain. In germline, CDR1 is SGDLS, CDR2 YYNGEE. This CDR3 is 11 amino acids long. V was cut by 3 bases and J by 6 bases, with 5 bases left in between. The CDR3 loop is CASSEGDTQYF. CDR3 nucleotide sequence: TGTGCCAGCAGCGAAGGGGATACGCAGTATTTT.

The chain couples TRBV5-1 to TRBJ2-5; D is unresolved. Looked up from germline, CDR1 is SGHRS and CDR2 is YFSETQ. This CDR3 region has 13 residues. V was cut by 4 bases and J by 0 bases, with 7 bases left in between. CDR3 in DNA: TGCGCCAGCAGCGAAGACAACCAAGAGACCCAGTACTTC. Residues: CASSEDNQETQYF.

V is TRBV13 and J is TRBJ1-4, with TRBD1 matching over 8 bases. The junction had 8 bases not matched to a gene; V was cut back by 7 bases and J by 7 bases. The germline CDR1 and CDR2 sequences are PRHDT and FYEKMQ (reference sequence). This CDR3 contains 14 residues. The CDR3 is CASTSGTGGEKLFF. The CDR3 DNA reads TGTGCCAGCACCTCCGGGACAGGCGGTGAAAAACTGTTTTTT.

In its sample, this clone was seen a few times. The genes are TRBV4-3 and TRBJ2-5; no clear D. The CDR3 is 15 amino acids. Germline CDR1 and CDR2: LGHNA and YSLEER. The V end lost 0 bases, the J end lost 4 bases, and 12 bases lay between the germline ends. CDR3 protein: CASSQERVSGETQYF. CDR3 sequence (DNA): TGCGCCAGCAGCCAAGAAAGGGTATCGGGAGAGACCCAGTACTTC.

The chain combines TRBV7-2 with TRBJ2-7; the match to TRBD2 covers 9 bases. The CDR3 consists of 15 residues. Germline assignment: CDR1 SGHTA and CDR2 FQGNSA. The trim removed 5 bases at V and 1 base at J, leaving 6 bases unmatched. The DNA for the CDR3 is TGTGCCAGCAGCCCCGCGGGGGGGAATTCCTACGAGCAGTACTTC. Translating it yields CASSPAGGNSYEQYF.

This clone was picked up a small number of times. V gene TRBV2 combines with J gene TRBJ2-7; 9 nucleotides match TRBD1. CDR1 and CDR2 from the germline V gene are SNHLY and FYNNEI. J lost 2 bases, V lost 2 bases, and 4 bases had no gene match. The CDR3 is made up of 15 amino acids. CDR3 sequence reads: CASSEWGQGPYEQYF. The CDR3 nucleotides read TGTGCCAGCAGTGAATGGGGACAGGGACCCTACGAGCAGTACTTC.